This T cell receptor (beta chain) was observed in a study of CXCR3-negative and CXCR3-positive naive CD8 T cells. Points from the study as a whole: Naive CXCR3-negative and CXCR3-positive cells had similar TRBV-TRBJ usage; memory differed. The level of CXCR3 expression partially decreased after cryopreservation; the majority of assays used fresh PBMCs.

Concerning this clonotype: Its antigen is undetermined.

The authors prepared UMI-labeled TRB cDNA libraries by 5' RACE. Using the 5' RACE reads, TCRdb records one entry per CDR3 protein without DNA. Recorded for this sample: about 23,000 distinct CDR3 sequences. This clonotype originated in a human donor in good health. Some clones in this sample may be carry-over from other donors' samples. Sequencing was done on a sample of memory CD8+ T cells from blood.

The CDR3 reads CASSLKDWESYNEQFF. The chain is built from TRBV13 and TRBJ2-1. Germline V lookup: CDR1 PRHDT, CDR2 FYEKMQ (reference sequence). This CDR3 has 16 amino acids.